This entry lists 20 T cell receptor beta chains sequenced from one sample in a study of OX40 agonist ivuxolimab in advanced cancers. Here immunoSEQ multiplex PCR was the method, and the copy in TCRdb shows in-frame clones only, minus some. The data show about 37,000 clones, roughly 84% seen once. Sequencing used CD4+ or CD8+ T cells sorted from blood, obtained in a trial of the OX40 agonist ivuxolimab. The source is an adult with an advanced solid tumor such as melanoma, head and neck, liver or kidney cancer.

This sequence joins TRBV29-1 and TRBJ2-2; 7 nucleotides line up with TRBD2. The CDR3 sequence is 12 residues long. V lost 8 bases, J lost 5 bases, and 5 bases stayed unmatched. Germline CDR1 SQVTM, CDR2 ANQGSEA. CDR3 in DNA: TGCAGCACCCCGGGAGGTACCGGGGAGCTGTTTTTT. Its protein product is CSTPGGTGELFF.

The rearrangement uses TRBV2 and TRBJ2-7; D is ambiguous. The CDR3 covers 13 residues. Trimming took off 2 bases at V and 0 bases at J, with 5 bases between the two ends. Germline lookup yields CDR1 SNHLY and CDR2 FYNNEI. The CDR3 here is CASSEQDSYEQYF. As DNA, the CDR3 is TGTGCCAGCAGTGAACAGGACTCCTACGAGCAGTACTTC.

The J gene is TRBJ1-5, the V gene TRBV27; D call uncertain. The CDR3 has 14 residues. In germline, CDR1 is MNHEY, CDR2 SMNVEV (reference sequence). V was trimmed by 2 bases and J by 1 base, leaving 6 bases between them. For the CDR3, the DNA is TGTGCCAGCAGTTTAATGGGGAGCAATCAGCCCCAGCATTTT. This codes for CASSLMGSNQPQHF.

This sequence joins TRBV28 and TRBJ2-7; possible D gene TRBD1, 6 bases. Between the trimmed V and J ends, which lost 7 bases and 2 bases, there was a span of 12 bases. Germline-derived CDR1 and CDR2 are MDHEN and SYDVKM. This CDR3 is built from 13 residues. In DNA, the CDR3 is TGTGCCAGCAACGACAGGTTAACCTACGAGCAGTACTTC. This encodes CASNDRLTYEQYF.

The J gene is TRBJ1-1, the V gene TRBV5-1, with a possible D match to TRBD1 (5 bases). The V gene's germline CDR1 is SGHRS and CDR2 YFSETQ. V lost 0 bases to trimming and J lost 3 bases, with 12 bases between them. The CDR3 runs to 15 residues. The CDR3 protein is CASSLAWGSDTEAFF. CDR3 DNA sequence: TGCGCCAGCAGCTTGGCTTGGGGGTCGGACACTGAAGCTTTCTTT.

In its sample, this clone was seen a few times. The CDR3 here is CSATDRGQVNEKLFF. The DNA for the CDR3 is TGCAGCGCGACAGACAGGGGGCAGGTTAATGAAAAACTGTTTTTT. The chain links TRBV29-1 to TRBJ1-4, with 10 bases matching TRBD1. The V gene end was trimmed by 7 bases and the J gene end by 4 bases; junction bases not matched to a gene: 9. This CDR3 spans 15 amino acids. Germline V gene lookup returns CDR1 SQVTM and CDR2 ANQGSEA.

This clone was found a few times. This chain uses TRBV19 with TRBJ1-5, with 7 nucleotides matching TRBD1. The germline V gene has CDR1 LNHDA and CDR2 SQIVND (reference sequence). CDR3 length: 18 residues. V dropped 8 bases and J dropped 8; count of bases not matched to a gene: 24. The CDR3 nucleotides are TGTGCCAGTTCTACCAGCGGAGGGGGCAGGGTGGGTTCGAAGCCCCAGCATTTT. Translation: CASSTSGGGRVGSKPQHF.

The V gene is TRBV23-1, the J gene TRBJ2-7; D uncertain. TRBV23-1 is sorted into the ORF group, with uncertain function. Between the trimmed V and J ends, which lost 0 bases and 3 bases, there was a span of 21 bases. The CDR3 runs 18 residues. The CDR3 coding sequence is TGCGCCAGCAGTCAATCTTCACCCACGGTTGAGGAACTCTACGAGCAGTACTTC. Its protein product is CASSQSSPTVEELYEQYF.

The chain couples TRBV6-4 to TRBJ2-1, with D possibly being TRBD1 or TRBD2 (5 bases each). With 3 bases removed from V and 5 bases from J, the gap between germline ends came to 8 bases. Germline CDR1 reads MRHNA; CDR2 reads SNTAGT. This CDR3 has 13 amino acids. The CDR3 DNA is TGTGCCAGCAGTGAGGGGGAGAACAATGAGCAGTTCTTC. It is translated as CASSEGENNEQFF.

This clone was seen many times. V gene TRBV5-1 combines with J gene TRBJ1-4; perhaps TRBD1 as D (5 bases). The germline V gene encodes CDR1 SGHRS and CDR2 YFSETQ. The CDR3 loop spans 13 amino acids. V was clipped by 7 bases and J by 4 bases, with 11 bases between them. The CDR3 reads CASGSGGNEKLFF. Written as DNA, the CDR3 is TGCGCCAGCGGCTCGGGGGGTAATGAAAAACTGTTTTTT.

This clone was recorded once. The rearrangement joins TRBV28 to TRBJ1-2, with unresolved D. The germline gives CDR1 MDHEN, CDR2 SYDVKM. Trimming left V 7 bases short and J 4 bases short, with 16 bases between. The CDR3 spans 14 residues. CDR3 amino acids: CASNGEVGSYGYTF. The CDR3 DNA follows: TGTGCCAGCAACGGTGAAGTGGGTTCCTATGGCTACACCTTC.

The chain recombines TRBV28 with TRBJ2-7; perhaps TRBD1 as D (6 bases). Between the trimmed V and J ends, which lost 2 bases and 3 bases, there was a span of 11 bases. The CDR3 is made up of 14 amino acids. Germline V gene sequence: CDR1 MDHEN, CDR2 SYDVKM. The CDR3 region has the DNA TGTGCCAGCAGTTTACAGGGGATTGACTACGAGCAGTACTTC. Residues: CASSLQGIDYEQYF.

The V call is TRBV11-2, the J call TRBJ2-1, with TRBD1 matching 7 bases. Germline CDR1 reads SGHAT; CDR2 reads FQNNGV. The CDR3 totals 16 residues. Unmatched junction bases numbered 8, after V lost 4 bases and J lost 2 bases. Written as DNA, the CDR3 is TGTGCCAGCAGCTCCCCGTCAGGGGGAACCTACAATGAGCAGTTCTTC. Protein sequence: CASSSPSGGTYNEQFF.

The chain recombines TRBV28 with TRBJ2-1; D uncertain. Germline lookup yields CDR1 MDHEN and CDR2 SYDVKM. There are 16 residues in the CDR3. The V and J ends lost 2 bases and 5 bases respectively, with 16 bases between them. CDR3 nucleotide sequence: TGTGCCAGCAGTTTAGTCACTCGTCGAGGCGACAATGAGCAGTTCTTC. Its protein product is CASSLVTRRGDNEQFF. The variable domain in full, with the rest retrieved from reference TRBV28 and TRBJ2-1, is DVKVTQSSRYLVKRTGEKVFLECVQDMDHENMFWYRQDPGLGLRLIYFSYDVKMKEKGDIPEGYSVSREKKERFSLILESASTNQTSMYLCASSLVTRRGDNEQFFGPGTRLTVL.

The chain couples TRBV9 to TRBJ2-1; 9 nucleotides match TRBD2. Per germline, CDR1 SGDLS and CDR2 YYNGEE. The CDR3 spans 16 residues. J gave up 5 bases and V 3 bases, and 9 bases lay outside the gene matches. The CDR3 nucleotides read TGTGCCAGCAGCGCCCTCGAGACTAGCGGACACAATGAGCAGTTCTTC. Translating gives CASSALETSGHNEQFF.

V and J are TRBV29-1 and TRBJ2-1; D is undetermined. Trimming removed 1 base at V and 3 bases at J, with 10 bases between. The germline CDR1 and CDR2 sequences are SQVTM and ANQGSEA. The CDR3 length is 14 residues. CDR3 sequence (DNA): TGCAGCGTTGAAGGGCGGTTGGACTACAATGAGCAGTTCTTC. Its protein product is CSVEGRLDYNEQFF.

The CDR3 bases are TGTGCCAGCAGGGAAACTAGCTCCCTGACCGAGCAGTACTTC. This codes for CASRETSSLTEQYF. The rearrangement uses TRBV13 and TRBJ2-7; tentative D call: TRBD2 (6 bases). Trimming stripped 6 bases from V and 6 bases from J, with 18 bases between. The CDR3 covers 14 residues. CDR1 PRHDT and CDR2 FYEKMQ come from the germline V gene (reference sequence).

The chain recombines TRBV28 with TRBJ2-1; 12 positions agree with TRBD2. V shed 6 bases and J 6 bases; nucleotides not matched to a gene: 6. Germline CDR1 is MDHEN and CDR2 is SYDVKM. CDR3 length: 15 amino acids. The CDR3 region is CASRRLAGGTNEQFF. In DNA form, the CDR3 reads TGTGCCAGCAGACGTCTAGCGGGAGGGACCAATGAGCAGTTCTTC.

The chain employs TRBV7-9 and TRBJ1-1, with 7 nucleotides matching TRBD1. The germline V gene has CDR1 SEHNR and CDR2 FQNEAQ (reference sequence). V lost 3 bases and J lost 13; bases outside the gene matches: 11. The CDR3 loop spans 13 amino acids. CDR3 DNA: TGTGCCAGCAGCTTGGGTACAGGGGCCTCCATTTTCTTT. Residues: CASSLGTGASIFF.

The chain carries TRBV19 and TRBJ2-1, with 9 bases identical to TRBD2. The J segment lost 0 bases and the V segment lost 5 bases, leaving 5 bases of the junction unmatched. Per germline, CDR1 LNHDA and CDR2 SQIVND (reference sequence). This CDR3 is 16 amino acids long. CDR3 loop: CASSVLAGPSYNEQFF. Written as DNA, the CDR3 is TGTGCCAGTAGTGTCCTAGCGGGGCCCTCCTACAATGAGCAGTTCTTC.